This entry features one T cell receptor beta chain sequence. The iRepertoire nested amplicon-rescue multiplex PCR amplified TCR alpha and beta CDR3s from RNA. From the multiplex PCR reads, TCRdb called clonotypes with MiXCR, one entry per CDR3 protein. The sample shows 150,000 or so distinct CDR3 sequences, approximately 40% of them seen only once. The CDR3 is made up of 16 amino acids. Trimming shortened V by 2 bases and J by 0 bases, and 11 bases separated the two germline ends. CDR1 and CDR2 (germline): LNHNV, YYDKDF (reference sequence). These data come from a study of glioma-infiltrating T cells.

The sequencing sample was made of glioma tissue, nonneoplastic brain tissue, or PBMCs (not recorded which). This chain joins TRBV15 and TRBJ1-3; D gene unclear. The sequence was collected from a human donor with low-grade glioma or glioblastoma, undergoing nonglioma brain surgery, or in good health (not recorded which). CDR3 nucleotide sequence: TGTGCCACCAGCAGAACCTTCGAGGTCTCTGGAAACACCATATATTTT. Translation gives CATSRTFEVSGNTIYF.